The clone carrying this T cell receptor (beta chain) has more than one count but fewer than ten. As yet, its antigen is unknown. Extracted RNA was reverse transcribed, and the resulting cDNA served as sequencing template. Generated by immunoSEQ multiplex PCR, the TCRdb table keeps only in-frame clones and is missing some. The sample records 120,000 to 150,000 clones, approximately 65% being singletons. The sample belongs to a study of CD8+ T cells in alopecia areata. V was clipped by 2 bases and J by 2 bases; unmatched bases: 17. CDR3 length: 19 residues. CDR1 ENHRY and CDR2 SYGVKD come from the germline V gene. Study-wide findings and caveats: Resident alphabeta T-cell populations of normal skin are likewise subject to sequencing in scalp samples.

The TCR sequence derives from a human donor in good health. The sequenced material came from CD8+ T cells sorted from blood. The chain is built from TRBV10-3 and TRBJ2-7; 8 bases match TRBD2. The chain's CDR3 is CAISEDVLGDSGAPYEQYF. The CDR3 DNA is TGTGCCATCAGTGAGGACGTCTTAGGGGATAGCGGGGCCCCCTACGAGCAGTACTTC.